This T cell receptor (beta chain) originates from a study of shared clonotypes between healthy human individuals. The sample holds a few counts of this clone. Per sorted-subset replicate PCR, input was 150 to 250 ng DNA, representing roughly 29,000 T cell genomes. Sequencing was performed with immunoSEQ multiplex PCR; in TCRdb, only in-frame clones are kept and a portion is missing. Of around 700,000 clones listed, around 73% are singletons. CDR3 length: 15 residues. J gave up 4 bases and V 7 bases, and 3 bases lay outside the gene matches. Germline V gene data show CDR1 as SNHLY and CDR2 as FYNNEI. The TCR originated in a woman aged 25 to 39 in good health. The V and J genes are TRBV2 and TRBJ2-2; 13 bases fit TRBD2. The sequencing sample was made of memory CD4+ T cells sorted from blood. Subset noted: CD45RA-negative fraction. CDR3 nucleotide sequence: TGTGCCAGCACCGGACTAGCGGGAGTCACCGGGGAGCTGTTTTTT. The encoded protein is CASTGLAGVTGELFF.